This TCR beta chain was profiled in a study of cytomegalovirus exposure and HLA in healthy donors. Study outcomes and limitations: Later analysis suggested most CMV-associated TCR beta chains were HLA-restricted.

Regarding this clone: Its target is not known.

In germline, CDR1 is SGHTA, CDR2 FQGNSA. V shed 5 bases and J 4 bases; nucleotides not matched to a gene: 2. The CDR3 is 13 amino acids. The PCR employed 60 Vbeta primers together with 13 Jbeta primers. Original analysis: Some 11 million shared chains were among the about 80 million unique TCR beta chains that a later analysis counted. Some clones are missing from TCRdb's copy, which holds only in-frame ones; the method was immunoSEQ multiplex PCR. That table supplies the V and J calls and clone size; D and trimming were determined from the DNA. The sample consists of about 140,000 clones, 80% to 85% of them appearing once.

The sample taken for sequencing was PBMCs. The V call is TRBV7-2, the J call TRBJ1-5; 7 bases are shared with TRBD1. This sequence originates from a female donor in good health and CMV-seronegative. As DNA, the CDR3 is TGTGCCAGCAGCCAGGGGGTAAATCAGCCCCAGCATTTT. Amino acids: CASSQGVNQPQHF.